The TCR beta chain described here comes from a study of cytomegalovirus exposure and HLA in healthy donors. This PCR relied on a set of 60 Vbeta primers and 13 Jbeta primers. TCRdb keeps only in-frame clones here, not all; method: immunoSEQ multiplex PCR. The table includes approximately 120,000 clones, under 80% detected once. V lost 2 bases and J 1 base, leaving 15 bases between the germline ends. The V gene's germline CDR1 is SGHAT and CDR2 FQNNGV. The CDR3 has 18 residues. The source is a woman in her forties or fifties in good health and CMV-seropositive. The chain combines TRBV11-2 with TRBJ2-6, with D perhaps matching TRBD1 (5 bases). Material for sequencing was PBMCs. CDR3 coding DNA: TGTGCCAGCAGCTTAAGGGGATCACATGGATCTGGGGCCAACGTCCTGACTTTC. Its translation is CASSLRGSHGSGANVLTF.